The 4 T cell receptor beta chains below all came from one sample that was sequenced in a study of shared clonotypes between healthy human individuals. Clones were sequenced by immunoSEQ multiplex PCR, and TCRdb holds only the in-frame ones, with some missing. The sample carries fewer than 600,000 clones, 70% to 80% recorded once. The specimen was PBMCs. These receptors came from a woman in her 40s in good health. Some clones in this sample may be carry-over from other donors' samples.

The chain carries TRBV5-1 and TRBJ2-7; 8 bases are a match to TRBD1. V lost 4 bases, J lost 3 bases, and 6 bases stayed unmatched. The CDR3 consists of 14 residues. Germline V gives CDR1 SGHRS, CDR2 YFSETQ. The DNA of the CDR3 is TGCGCCAGCAGCGTGGACAGGGAATTCTACGAGCAGTACTTC. Translated: CASSVDREFYEQYF.

The chain employs TRBV5-1 and TRBJ2-3; D is perhaps TRBD1 or TRBD2 (5 bases each). V was pared by 1 base and J by 5 bases, with 14 bases between. The CDR3 consists of 15 residues. From germline, CDR1 is SGHRS and CDR2 YFSETQ. The CDR3 bases are TGCGCCAGCAGCTTGCTCGGGGCGAGCGTAGATACGCAGTATTTT. Translation: CASSLLGASVDTQYF.

A note on this clone: This may stem from a read error, because a much larger clone lies one nucleotide away. This chain uses TRBV28 with TRBJ1-1; maybe TRBD1 (6 bases). Germline V gene data show CDR1 as MDHEN and CDR2 as SYDVKM. The CDR3 runs 13 residues. This CDR3 is CAGSTGQNTEAFF. CDR3 DNA: TGTGCCGGCAGTACGGGACAGAACACTGAAGCTTTCTTT.

The rearrangement uses TRBV2 and TRBJ2-5, with 11 bases fitting TRBD2. CDR1 is SNHLY, CDR2 FYNNEI, per germline. The CDR3 spans 15 residues. V shed 6 bases and J 4 bases; nucleotides not matched to a gene: 7. The CDR3 sequence: CASRAGLADGETQYF. The CDR3 coding sequence is TGTGCCAGCAGGGCGGGACTAGCGGACGGAGAGACCCAGTACTTC.